What follows are 24 T cell receptor beta chains derived from one specimen sequenced in a study of cytomegalovirus exposure and HLA in healthy donors. The PCR was carried out with 60 Vbeta primers and 13 Jbeta primers. TCRdb's copy holds only in-frame clones and misses some; the assay was immunoSEQ multiplex PCR. The sample has 25,000 to 40,000 clones. The sample comprised PBMCs. These receptors originate from a man aged 35 to 55 in good health and CMV-seronegative.

V and J are TRBV18 and TRBJ2-3; 10 nucleotides line up with TRBD1. The CDR3 has 15 residues. Trimming removed 2 bases from V and 4 bases from J; junction bases left unmatched: 3. CDR1 and CDR2 (germline): KGHSH, LQKENI. The DNA of the CDR3 is TGTGCCAGCTCACCAGGGACAGGGGTAGCAGATACGCAGTATTTT. Its translation: CASSPGTGVADTQYF.

The chain carries TRBV30 and TRBJ2-1; 8 positions match TRBD2. The CDR3 runs to 12 residues. Germline CDR1 and CDR2: GTSNPN and SVGIG (reference sequence). J gave up 7 bases and V 5 bases, and 4 bases lay outside the gene matches. The CDR3 region is CAWATSVNEQFF. In DNA, the CDR3 is TGTGCCTGGGCGACTAGCGTGAATGAGCAGTTCTTC.

The chain employs TRBV18 and TRBJ2-1, with D maybe TRBD2 (6 bases). V lost 2 bases to trimming and J lost 16 bases, with 21 bases between them. The CDR3 has 14 amino acids. CDR1 and CDR2 (germline): KGHSH, LQKENI. The CDR3 DNA follows: TGTGCCAGCTCACCAGGGGGGATCCGGGCAATGGGTTTCTTC. This codes for CASSPGGIRAMGFF. The entire variable domain, with the rest obtained from reference TRBV18 and TRBJ2-1, is as follows: NAGVMQNPRHLVRRRGQEARLRCSPMKGHSHVYWYRQLPEEGLKFMVYLQKENIIDESGMPKERFSAEFPKEGPSILRIQQVVRGDSAAYFCASSPGGIRAMGFFGPGTRLTVL.

V is TRBV13 and J is TRBJ2-3; a weak D match, TRBD1 (5 bases). Germline assignment: CDR1 PRHDT and CDR2 FYEKMQ (reference sequence). This CDR3 has 14 amino acids. The V end lost 2 bases, the J end lost 5 bases, and 11 bases lay between the germline ends. This CDR3 reads CASSLQGYRDTQYF. The CDR3 DNA reads TGTGCCAGCAGCTTACAGGGTTATAGAGATACGCAGTATTTT.

The rearrangement uses TRBV10-3 and TRBJ2-7; weak D call: TRBD1 (5 bases). V was shortened by 1 base and J by 1 base, with 11 bases between the two germline ends. This CDR3 region has 15 residues. Per the germline V gene, CDR1 is ENHRY and CDR2 is SYGVKD. The CDR3 loop is CAISELVAGSYEQYF. The CDR3 coding sequence is TGTGCCATCAGTGAGTTAGTGGCAGGGTCCTACGAGCAGTACTTC.

V is TRBV29-1 and J is TRBJ2-5; a weak D match, TRBD1 (7 bases). CDR1 SQVTM and CDR2 ANQGSEA come from the germline V gene. CDR3 length equals 13 residues. V lost 1 base, J lost 4 bases, and 10 bases lay in between. The CDR3 sequence is CSVEAGGGETQYF. The CDR3, as DNA: TGCAGCGTTGAAGCAGGGGGAGGAGAGACCCAGTACTTC.

The chain employs TRBV4-2 and TRBJ2-7; 8 nucleotides agree with TRBD2. The V and J ends lost 6 bases and 4 bases, in that order; junction bases with no gene match: 14. The germline CDR1 and CDR2 sequences are LGHNA and YNFKEQ. This CDR3 region has 16 residues. This CDR3 reads CASSHQGGTSIYEQYF. CDR3 nucleotide sequence: TGTGCCAGCAGTCATCAAGGGGGGACTAGTATATACGAGCAGTACTTC.

This rearrangement joins TRBV6-1 to TRBJ2-7; 10 nucleotides agree with TRBD2. V shed 1 base, J shed 6 bases, and the junction held 6 bases outside the gene matches. This CDR3 is built from 15 residues. Germline assignment: CDR1 MNHNS and CDR2 SASEGT. The CDR3 here is CASSEGLAGPSEQYF. Written as DNA, the CDR3 is TGTGCCAGCAGTGAAGGACTAGCGGGCCCCTCCGAGCAGTACTTC.

This chain uses TRBV6-5 with TRBJ1-3; D uncertain. The CDR3 contains 16 residues. In germline, CDR1 is MNHEY, CDR2 SVGAGI. Trimming cost V 2 bases and J 7 bases, with 18 bases left between them. CDR3 sequence: CASSYKWEPGRNTIYF. In DNA form, the CDR3 reads TGTGCCAGCAGTTACAAATGGGAGCCGGGTAGGAACACCATATATTTT.

This chain connects TRBV4-2 to TRBJ2-2; D may be TRBD2 (6 bases). V shed 5 bases and J shed 5 bases, with 12 bases lying between them. From germline, CDR1 is LGHNA and CDR2 YNFKEQ. CDR3 length equals 14 residues. For the CDR3, the DNA is TGTGCCAGCAGCACGGGACTGGATACCGGGGAGCTGTTTTTT. Its protein is CASSTGLDTGELFF.

The V gene is TRBV19, the J gene TRBJ1-2, with TRBD1 matching over 8 bases. The germline V gene encodes CDR1 LNHDA and CDR2 SQIVND (reference sequence). This CDR3 is built from 15 residues. V lost 4 bases to trimming and J lost 4 bases; unmatched junction nucleotides: 8. In nucleotides, the CDR3 is TGTGCCAGTAGTAAGGGCAGGGGGCTCGGCTATGGCTACACCTTC. Translation gives CASSKGRGLGYGYTF.

The V and J genes are TRBV6-6 and TRBJ2-7; 7 nucleotides match TRBD1. CDR1 and CDR2 (germline): MNHNY, SVGAGI (reference sequence). The CDR3 has 14 residues. The trim removed 5 bases at V and 0 bases at J, leaving 4 bases unmatched. CDR3: CASSNRDSSYEQYF. DNA for the CDR3: TGTGCCAGCAGTAACCGGGACAGCTCCTACGAGCAGTACTTC.

CDR3 amino acids: CATSSPWTVGNEQFF. The CDR3 coding sequence is TGTGCCACCAGCAGCCCCTGGACAGTCGGTAATGAGCAGTTCTTC. This chain links TRBV15 with TRBJ2-1; tentative D call: TRBD1 (6 bases). The V gene lost 3 bases and the J gene lost 7 bases, with 16 bases spanning the gap. This CDR3 is built from 15 residues. The germline V gene encodes CDR1 LNHNV and CDR2 YYDKDF (reference sequence).

The chain recombines TRBV7-2 with TRBJ2-1; 9 bases agree with TRBD2. This CDR3 has 16 residues. After removal of 5 bases from V and 6 bases from J, the junction contained 11 bases not matched to a gene. The germline V gene encodes CDR1 SGHTA and CDR2 FQGNSA. CDR3 in amino acids: CASSPSTPTSGNEQFF. DNA of the CDR3: TGTGCCAGCAGCCCGTCCACCCCGACTAGCGGCAATGAGCAGTTCTTC.

This sequence joins TRBV5-1 and TRBJ2-5; 9 bases map to TRBD2. CDR3 length equals 15 residues. Germline values: CDR1 SGHRS, CDR2 YFSETQ. V lost 0 bases and J lost 4; bases outside the gene matches: 4. The CDR3 DNA reads as TGCGCCAGCAGCTTGGTGACTAGCGGCAGAGAGACCCAGTACTTC. This translates into CASSLVTSGRETQYF.

The chain uses TRBV27 and TRBJ2-7; D may be TRBD2 (6 bases). Germline CDR1 and CDR2: MNHEY and SMNVEV (reference sequence). The length of the CDR3 is 12 residues. The CDR3 region is CAAGTGSYEQYF. CDR3 DNA: TGTGCGGCGGGGACGGGCTCCTACGAGCAGTACTTC.

The V and J genes are TRBV14 and TRBJ2-7, with TRBD2 matching 10 bases. The ends lost 3 bases at V and 0 bases at J; junction bases unmatched: 5. Germline CDR1 reads SGHDN; CDR2 reads FVKESK. The CDR3 totals 16 residues. CDR3 in DNA: TGTGCCAGCAGCCAGTTACTAGCGGGAAGCTCCTACGAGCAGTACTTC. Protein sequence: CASSQLLAGSSYEQYF.

The V call is TRBV4-2, the J call TRBJ2-1, with D possibly matching TRBD1 (5 bases). V was clipped by 0 bases and J by 7 bases, with 13 bases between them. The CDR3 is 15 amino acids. Per the germline V gene, CDR1 is LGHNA and CDR2 is YNFKEQ. The CDR3 sequence: CASSQDQTDRNEQFF. In nucleotides, the CDR3 is TGTGCCAGCAGCCAAGATCAGACAGATAGGAATGAGCAGTTCTTC.

This chain joins TRBV5-1 and TRBJ2-3; 11 bases align to TRBD2. This CDR3 comprises 15 residues. V was pared by 0 bases and J by 5 bases, with 2 bases of the junction left unmatched. Germline CDR1 and CDR2: SGHRS and YFSETQ. CDR3: CASSLVLAGEDTQYF. In DNA, the CDR3 is TGCGCCAGCAGCTTGGTACTAGCGGGAGAAGATACGCAGTATTTT.

V usage is TRBV6-1 and J usage is TRBJ2-1; TRBD1 aligns across 9 bases. CDR1 and CDR2 from the germline V gene are MNHNS and SASEGT. J was trimmed by 9 bases and V by 8 bases; bases with no gene match: 11. The CDR3 covers 14 residues. Here the CDR3 DNA reads TGTGCCAGCTTCTTGGGACAGGGTGGAGGTGAGCAGTTCTTC. Its translation: CASFLGQGGGEQFF.

The chain carries TRBV30 and TRBJ2-5, with TRBD1 identical over 7 bases. This CDR3 has 13 residues. V lost 5 bases and J lost 2; bases outside the gene matches: 5. The germline V gene has CDR1 GTSNPN and CDR2 SVGIG (reference sequence). CDR3 nucleotides: TGTGCCTGGGCCGGGACAGCACAAGAGACCCAGTACTTC. It yields the protein CAWAGTAQETQYF.

In DNA, the CDR3 is TGTGCCAGCAGCCGATACAGGGACGACTACACCTTC. Amino acid sequence: CASSRYRDDYTF. The gene calls are TRBV7-2 and TRBJ1-2, with TRBD1 as a possible D gene (6 bases). The V end lost 5 bases, the J end lost 10 bases, and 14 bases lay between the germline ends. CDR3 length: 12 amino acids. In germline, CDR1 is SGHTA, CDR2 FQGNSA.

The chain carries TRBV6-4 and TRBJ2-2, with TRBD2 identical over 9 bases. Germline V gene lookup returns CDR1 MRHNA and CDR2 SNTAGT. The CDR3 contains 15 residues. J gave up 1 base and V 3 bases, and 0 bases lay outside the gene matches. This chain's CDR3 is CASSETSGNTGELFF. As DNA, the CDR3 is TGTGCCAGCAGTGAGACTAGCGGGAACACCGGGGAGCTGTTTTTT.

This chain joins TRBV6-6 and TRBJ1-1; unclear D gene. The germline gives CDR1 MNHNY, CDR2 SVGAGI (reference sequence). V lost 1 base to trimming and J lost 1 base, with 7 bases between them. This CDR3 is built from 14 residues. CDR3 residues: CASSYFQENTEAFF. The CDR3 bases are TGTGCCAGCAGTTACTTCCAGGAGAACACTGAAGCTTTCTTT.